This T cell receptor (beta chain) appears in the sequencing data of a study of early T cells in non-severe SARS-CoV-2 infection. As for the study in general: Bulk RNA isolated from unsorted whole blood underwent sequencing; chains were not paired.

This clonotype appeared a few times. Germline values: CDR1 PRHDT, CDR2 FYEKMQ (reference sequence). The CDR3 totals 15 residues. V was clipped by 6 bases and J by 12 bases; unmatched bases: 8. TCRdb reanalysed the 5' RACE reads using MiXCR and keeps one entry per CDR3 protein. The sample contains roughly 77,000 distinct CDR3 sequences, 12% of which appear only once. The sequencing sample was made of whole blood. The sequence was collected from an adult who was a healthcare worker with PCR-confirmed SARS-CoV-2 infection or an uninfected control (not recorded which). This chain links TRBV13 with TRBJ2-1; 16 nucleotides agree with TRBD2. For the CDR3, the DNA is TGTGCCAGCAGACCGGGACTAGCGGGAGGGATTGGGCAGTTCTTC. This sequence encodes CASRPGLAGGIGQFF.